This T cell receptor (beta chain) was recovered during a study of T cell responses to AZD1222 COVID-19 vaccine. General study findings and limits: Repertoires were obtained solely post-peak T cell response. Dominant CD4 TCR responses targeted spike regions 160-218 and 743-854. Donor demographics were predominantly white British with a female majority; clonal diversity may be underestimated. Among AZD1222 vaccinees, only five or six were seropositive at baseline.

The table came from immunoSEQ multiplex PCR; TCRdb's copy has only in-frame clones and leaves some out. The sample lists about 92,000 clones; more than 75% were seen once. In regard to this clone: What it binds is unknown.

V was pared by 5 bases and J by 2 bases, with 13 bases between. CDR3 length: 16 residues. Germline V gene sequence: CDR1 LGHNA, CDR2 YNFKEQ. The genes are TRBV4-2 and TRBJ2-6, with D unresolved. The specimen comprised peripheral blood, sampled on day 0 of AZD1222 vaccination. This TCR was recovered from an adult in good health. The CDR3 here is CASSTRQGPGANVLTF. CDR3 DNA sequence: TGTGCCAGCAGCACCCGACAAGGGCCTGGGGCCAACGTCCTGACTTTC.